This T cell receptor (beta chain) was identified during a study of shared clonotypes between healthy human individuals (dated by TCRdb to about 2020). Notes on the research overall: Two women and a few men aged 18 to 49 years were included in the cohort. For each donor, CD4 naive and CD4 memory were each run on three plates, CD8 naive on two plates, and CD8 memory on one plate. The study deeply sequenced blood TCR repertoires of about five healthy adults to estimate repertoire size and the extent of clonotype sharing between individuals. Different laboratories and diverse techniques were used to prepare libraries and sequence TCR repertoires, to increase sequencing depth and limit assay-specific biases. Per donor, leukapheresis produced somewhere between about 0.8 and 9 billion PBMCs. Beyond this particular receptor, the publication reports: Based on pairwise subsampling, the degree of clonotype sharing among donors was expected to be affected by sequencing depth. Across a few donors, around 5% of naive CD4, approximately 4% of naive CD8, approximately 2.5% of memory CD4, and 0.4% of memory CD8 clonotypes were shared. Sampling was limited to blood, and TCR repertoires in tissue likely differ from TCR repertoires in blood. The genetic and exposure-history diversity represented was limited by the small number of donors. Incomplete sequencing was indicated by rarefaction of sorted-subset datasets, despite the large sequencing depth. Larger estimated clonotype richness was generally found for naive subsets than for memory subsets. Higher generation probabilities were observed for clonotypes shared by all four sorted-subset donors than for non-shared clonotypes.

The germline V gene gives CDR1 as MDHEN and CDR2 as SYDVKM. Including cysteine and phenylalanine, the CDR3 has 13 amino acids. Left in the record is the CDR3 DNA by itself, 39 bases read in frame from the first base. Trimming removed 4 bases from V and 7 bases from J, leaving 13 bases between the germline ends. Concerning this clone itself: Its antigen specificity is not known. There are no base qualities to consult, and no much larger clone falls within one base.

CD8 naive samples consisted of CD45RO-negative cells that were positively selected for CCR7, yielding a CD45RA+CCR7+ population without TemRA cells. Healthy HIV-negative adults with no recently reported acute infections or vaccinations were included as donors. Every donor was a Caucasian adult residing in Nashville, Tennessee, USA. Blood was collected by leukapheresis, and PBMCs were isolated by Ficoll-Histopaque density gradient centrifugation and then cryopreserved in liquid nitrogen vapor phase. Analytical flow cytometry was used to check the purity and quantity of every magnetically sorted T cell population. Each sorted fraction had its genomic DNA isolated and then quantified by UV absorbance on a Nanodrop 2000c. Using the deep immunoSEQ assay, multiplex PCR amplified TCR CDR3 regions from genomic DNA. For each cell subset, the extracted genomic DNA was distributed evenly across all wells of several immunoSEQ 96-well plates, and each plate served as one replicate. For sorted subsets, each replicate PCR was loaded with approximately 0.2 ug genomic DNA, equivalent to 25,000 to 30,000 T cell genomes. Purified libraries were quantified with a Qubit 3.0 fluorometer, sized on a Bioanalyzer 2100, and re-quantified with the KAPA Library Quantification kit. A separate single-read 150-cycle Illumina NextSeq 550 flow cell was used to sequence each immunoSEQ 96-well plate. As for the authors' bioinformatics: Because only junctional sequences without quality scores were contained in the immunoSEQ output, filtering matching that applied to full-length reads could not be performed. To assign V/J genes and CDR3, sequences were annotated against IMGT germline references using PyIR, a Python wrapper for IgBLAST v1.9. Reads were removed for weak V/J assignments (E-value above 1e-6), missing CDR3, stop codons, out-of-frame junctions, or ambiguous translated residues. A V3J clonotype was defined by an identical inferred V gene, J gene, and CDR3 amino acid sequence. Percentage overlap between repertoires was calculated by dividing the number of shared unique clonotypes by the size of the smaller repertoire. Repertoire richness was assessed with RTK rarefaction, the Chao1 estimator, and Recon v2.1 estimates of unobserved clonotypes. Generation probabilities for all TCRbeta clonotypes obtained by the gDNA method from a handful of donors were computed using OLGA. TCRdb provides this immuneACCESS table in a form limited to in-frame rearrangements. Some clones are lacking; in checked studies, under half of them reflect an unresolved V gene, and why the rest are absent is not known. That table is the source of V, J and clone size, and D and trimming were worked out from the DNA. Across this sample there are hundreds of thousands of clones, with 90% to 95% seen only once. Of the sample, around 24% falls within the top ten clones.

The V and J segments used are TRBV28 and TRBJ2-5, with the D gene not confidently named. The TCR was taken from a young man in good health. Sequencing used naive CD8+ T cells sorted from blood. The cell subset or site label of this sample denotes: CD45RA+CCR7+. The sequence in DNA is TGTGCCAGCAGTTCCTCCCCCTCTGGGACCCAGTACTTC. It is translated as CASSSSPSGTQYF.